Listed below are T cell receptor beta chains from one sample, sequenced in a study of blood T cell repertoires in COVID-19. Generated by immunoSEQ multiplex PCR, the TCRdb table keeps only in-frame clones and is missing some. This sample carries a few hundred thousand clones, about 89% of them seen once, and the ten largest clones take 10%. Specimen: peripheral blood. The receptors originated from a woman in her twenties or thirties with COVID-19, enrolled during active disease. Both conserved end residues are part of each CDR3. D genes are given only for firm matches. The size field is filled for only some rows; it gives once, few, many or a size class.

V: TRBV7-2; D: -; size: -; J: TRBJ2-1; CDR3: CASTQGSSYNEQFF; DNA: TGTGCCAGCACCCAGGGGAGCTCCTACAATGAGCAGTTCTTC
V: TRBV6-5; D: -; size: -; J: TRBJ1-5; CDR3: CASSRDPGGYQPQHF; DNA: TGTGCCAGCAGTCGGGACCCGGGGGGTTATCAGCCCCAGCATTTT
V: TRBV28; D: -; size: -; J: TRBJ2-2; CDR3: CASSPRLVAIGELFF; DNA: TGTGCCAGCAGTCCTCGACTAGTAGCTATCGGGGAGCTGTTTTTT
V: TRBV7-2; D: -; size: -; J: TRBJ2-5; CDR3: CASSLGGREQETQYF; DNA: TGTGCCAGCAGCTTAGGAGGGCGGGAACAAGAGACCCAGTACTTC
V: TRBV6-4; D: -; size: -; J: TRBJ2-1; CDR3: CASSERQGNNEQFF; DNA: TGTGCCAGCAGTGAGCGTCAGGGGAACAATGAGCAGTTCTTC
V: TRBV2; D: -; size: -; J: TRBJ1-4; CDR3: CASRGGEKLFF; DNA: TGTGCCAGCAGAGGGGGAGAAAAACTGTTTTTT
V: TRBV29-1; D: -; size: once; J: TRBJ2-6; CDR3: CSVEGEPPSGANVLTF; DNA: TGCAGCGTTGAAGGGGAGCCTCCCTCTGGGGCCAACGTCCTGACTTTC
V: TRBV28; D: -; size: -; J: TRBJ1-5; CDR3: CASSLRFNQPQHF; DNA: TGTGCCAGCAGTTTGAGGTTCAATCAGCCCCAGCATTTT
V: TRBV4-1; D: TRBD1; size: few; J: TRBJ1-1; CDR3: CASSYDPSGTGNTEAFF; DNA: TGCGCCAGCAGCTACGATCCCTCCGGGACAGGGAACACTGAAGCTTTCTTT
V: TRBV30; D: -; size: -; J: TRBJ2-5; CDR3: CAWSPSSGNQETQYF; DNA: TGTGCCTGGAGTCCAAGCTCAGGGAACCAAGAGACCCAGTACTTC
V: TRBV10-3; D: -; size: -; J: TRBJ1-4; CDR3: CAITPGANEKLFF; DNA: TGTGCCATCACACCCGGGGCTAATGAAAAACTGTTTTTT
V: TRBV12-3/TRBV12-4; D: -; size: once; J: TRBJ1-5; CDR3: CASSLSEPQHF; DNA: TGTGCCAGCAGTTTGAGTGAGCCCCAGCATTTT
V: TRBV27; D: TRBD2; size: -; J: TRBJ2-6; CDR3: CASSLLGMRAQYLAAGANVLTF; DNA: TGTGCCAGCAGTTTATTGGGCATGAGGGCCCAGTATCTAGCGGCTGGGGCCAACGTCCTGACTTTC
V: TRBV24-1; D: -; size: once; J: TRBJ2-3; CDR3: CATRAGRNTDTQYF; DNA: TGTGCCACCAGGGCGGGTCGGAACACAGATACGCAGTATTTT
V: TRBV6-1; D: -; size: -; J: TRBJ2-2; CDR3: CASSELAGIGELFF; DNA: TGTGCCAGCAGTGAATTGGCAGGAATCGGGGAGCTGTTTTTT
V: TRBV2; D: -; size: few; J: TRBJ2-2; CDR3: CASSETGWTGELFF; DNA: TGTGCCAGCAGTGAGACAGGCTGGACCGGGGAGCTGTTTTTT
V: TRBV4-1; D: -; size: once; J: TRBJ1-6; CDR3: CASRGAGPLHF; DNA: TGCGCCAGCAGGGGGGCCGGACCCCTCCACTTT
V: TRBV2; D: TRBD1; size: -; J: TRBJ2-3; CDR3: CASRGQGIGDTQYF; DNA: TGTGCCAGCCGAGGACAGGGAATTGGAGATACGCAGTATTTT
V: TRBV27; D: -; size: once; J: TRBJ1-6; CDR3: CASSRPGGNSPLHF; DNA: TGTGCCAGCAGTCGGCCGGGGGGGAATTCACCCCTCCACTTT
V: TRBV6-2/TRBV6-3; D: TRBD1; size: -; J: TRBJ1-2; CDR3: CASSYGVVRGEDGYTF; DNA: TGTGCCAGCAGTTATGGAGTTGTCAGGGGGGAGGATGGCTACACCTTC
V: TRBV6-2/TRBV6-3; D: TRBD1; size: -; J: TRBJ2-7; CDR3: CASSAGQVTYEQYF; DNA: TGTGCCAGCAGTGCAGGACAGGTCACCTACGAGCAGTACTTC
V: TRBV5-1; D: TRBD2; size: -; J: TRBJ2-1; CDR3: CASSLLGLAESYNEQFF; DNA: TGCGCCAGCAGCTTGCTCGGACTAGCGGAATCCTACAATGAGCAGTTCTTC
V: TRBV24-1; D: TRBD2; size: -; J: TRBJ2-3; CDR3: CATSDVAGGTDTQYF; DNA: TGTGCCACCAGTGATGTAGCGGGAGGTACAGATACGCAGTATTTT
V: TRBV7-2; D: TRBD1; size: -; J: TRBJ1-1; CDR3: CASSLRQGALTAFF; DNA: TGTGCCAGCAGCTTACGACAGGGGGCCCTGACGGCTTTCTTT
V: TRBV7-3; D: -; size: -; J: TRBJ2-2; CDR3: CASSPPNRNTGELFF; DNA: TGTGCCAGCAGCCCCCCAAACAGGAACACCGGGGAGCTGTTTTTT
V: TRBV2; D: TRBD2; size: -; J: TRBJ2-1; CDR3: CASNLRLAGASNEQFF; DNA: TGTGCCAGCAATCTCAGGCTAGCGGGAGCATCGAATGAGCAGTTCTTC
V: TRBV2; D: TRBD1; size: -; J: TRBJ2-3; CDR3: CASSEGQLSTDTQYF; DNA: TGTGCCAGCAGCGAGGGACAGCTTAGCACAGATACGCAGTATTTT
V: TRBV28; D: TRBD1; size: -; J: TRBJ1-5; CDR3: CASTQQGFNQPQHF; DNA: TGTGCCAGCACCCAACAGGGGTTCAATCAGCCCCAGCATTTT
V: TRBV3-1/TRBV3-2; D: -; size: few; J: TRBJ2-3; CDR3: CASSHVQRVDTQYF; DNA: TGTGCCAGCAGCCATGTACAGCGGGTAGATACGCAGTATTTT
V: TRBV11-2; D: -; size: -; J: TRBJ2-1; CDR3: CASRAGQTLSYEQFF; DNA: TGTGCCAGCAGAGCGGGCCAAACCCTTTCATATGAGCAGTTCTTC
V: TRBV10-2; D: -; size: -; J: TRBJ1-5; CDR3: CASSESGASNQPQHF; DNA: TGCGCCAGCAGTGAGTCGGGGGCGAGCAATCAGCCCCAGCATTTT
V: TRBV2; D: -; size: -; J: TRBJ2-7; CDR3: CASRGAVFEQYF; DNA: TGTGCCAGCAGGGGCGCCGTCTTCGAGCAGTACTTC
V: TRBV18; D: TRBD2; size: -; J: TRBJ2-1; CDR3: CASSPPTGTRVDRREQFF; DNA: TGTGCCAGCTCACCACCGACCGGGACTAGAGTCGACCGCCGTGAGCAGTTCTTC
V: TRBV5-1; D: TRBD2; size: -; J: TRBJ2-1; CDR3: CASSVGLAGGSYNEQFF; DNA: TGCGCCAGCAGCGTGGGACTAGCGGGAGGTTCCTACAATGAGCAGTTCTTC
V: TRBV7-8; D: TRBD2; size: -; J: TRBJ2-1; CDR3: CASSLRPGTTNNEQFF; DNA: TGTGCCAGCAGCCTACGCCCGGGGACTACAAACAATGAGCAGTTCTTC
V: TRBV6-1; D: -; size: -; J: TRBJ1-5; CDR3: CASSATFGRLNQPQHF; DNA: TGTGCCAGCAGTGCTACTTTTGGCAGGCTAAATCAGCCCCAGCATTTT
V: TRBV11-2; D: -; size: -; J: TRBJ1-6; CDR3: CASSLPRGGRSYNSPLHF; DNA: TGTGCCAGCAGCTTACCCCGGGGAGGACGCTCCTATAATTCACCCCTCCACTTT
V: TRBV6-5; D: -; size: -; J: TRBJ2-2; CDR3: CASSYEGVDGELFF; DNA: TGTGCCAGCAGTTACGAGGGAGTTGACGGGGAGCTGTTTTTT
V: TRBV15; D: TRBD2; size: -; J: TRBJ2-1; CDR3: CATSRVLAGVDEQFF; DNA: TGTGCCACCAGCAGAGTTCTAGCGGGGGTGGATGAGCAGTTCTTC
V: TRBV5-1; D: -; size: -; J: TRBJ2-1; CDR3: CASSPNNEQFF; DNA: TGCGCCAGCAGCCCCAACAATGAGCAGTTCTTC
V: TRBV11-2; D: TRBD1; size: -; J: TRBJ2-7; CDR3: CASTKQGNSYEQYF; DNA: TGTGCCAGCACCAAACAGGGGAACTCCTACGAGCAGTACTTC
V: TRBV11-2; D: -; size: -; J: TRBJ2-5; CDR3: CASTSQGTQYF; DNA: TGTGCCAGCACCTCCCAGGGGACCCAGTACTTC
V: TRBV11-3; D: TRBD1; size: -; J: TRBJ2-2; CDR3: CASSPRDRDTGELFF; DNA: TGTGCCAGCAGCCCCCGGGACAGGGATACCGGGGAGCTGTTTTTT
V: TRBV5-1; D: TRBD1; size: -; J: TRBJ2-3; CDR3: CASSLAGRGPDTQYF; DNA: TGCGCCAGCAGCTTGGCTGGCAGGGGGCCGGATACGCAGTATTTT
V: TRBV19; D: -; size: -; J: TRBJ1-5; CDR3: CASRGSNQPQHF; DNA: TGTGCCTCTAGGGGTAGCAATCAGCCCCAGCATTTT
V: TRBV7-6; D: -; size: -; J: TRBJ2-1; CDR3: CATGAPGGYNEQFF; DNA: TGTGCCACAGGGGCCCCCGGTGGGTACAATGAGCAGTTCTTC
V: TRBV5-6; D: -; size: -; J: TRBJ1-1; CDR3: CASSFGGTEAFF; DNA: TGTGCCAGCAGCTTCGGGGGCACTGAAGCTTTCTTT
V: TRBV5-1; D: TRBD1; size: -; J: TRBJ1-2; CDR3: CASSAGTGGGYGYTF; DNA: TGCGCCAGCAGCGCAGGGACAGGGGGAGGCTATGGCTACACCTTC